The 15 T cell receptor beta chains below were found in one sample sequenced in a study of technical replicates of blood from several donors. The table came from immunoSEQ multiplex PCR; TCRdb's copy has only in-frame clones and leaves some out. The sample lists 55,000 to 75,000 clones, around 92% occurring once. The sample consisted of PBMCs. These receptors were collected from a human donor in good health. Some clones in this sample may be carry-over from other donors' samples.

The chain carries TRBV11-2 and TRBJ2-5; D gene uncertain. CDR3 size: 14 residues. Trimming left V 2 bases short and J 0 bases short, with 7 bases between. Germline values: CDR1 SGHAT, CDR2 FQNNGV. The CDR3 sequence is CASSLRHDQETQYF. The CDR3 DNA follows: TGTGCCAGCAGCTTAAGACACGACCAAGAGACCCAGTACTTC.

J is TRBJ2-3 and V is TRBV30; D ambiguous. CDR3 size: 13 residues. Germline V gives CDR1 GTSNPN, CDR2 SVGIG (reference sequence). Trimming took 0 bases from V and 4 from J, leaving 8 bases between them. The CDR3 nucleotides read TGTGCCTGGAGTGTGTTAAGCGCAGATACGCAGTATTTT. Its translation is CAWSVLSADTQYF.

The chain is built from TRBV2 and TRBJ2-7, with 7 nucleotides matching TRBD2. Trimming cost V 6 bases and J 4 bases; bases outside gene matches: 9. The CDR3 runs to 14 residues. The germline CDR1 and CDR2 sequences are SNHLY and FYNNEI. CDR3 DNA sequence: TGTGCCAGCAGAGCCGGGCAAGCGGGATACGAGCAGTACTTC. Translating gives CASRAGQAGYEQYF.

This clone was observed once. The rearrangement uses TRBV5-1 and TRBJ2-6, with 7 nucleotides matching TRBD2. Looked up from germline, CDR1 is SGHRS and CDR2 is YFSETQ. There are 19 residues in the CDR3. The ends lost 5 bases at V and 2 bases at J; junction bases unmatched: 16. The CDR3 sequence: CASRPRLIAGVTGANVLTF. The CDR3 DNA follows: TGCGCCAGCAGGCCACGACTGATTGCGGGAGTAACTGGGGCCAACGTCCTGACTTTC.

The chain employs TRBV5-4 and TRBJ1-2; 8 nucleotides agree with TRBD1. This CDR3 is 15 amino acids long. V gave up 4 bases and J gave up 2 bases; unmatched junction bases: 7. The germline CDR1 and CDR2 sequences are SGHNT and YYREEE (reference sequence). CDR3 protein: CASSAKTGGNYGYTF. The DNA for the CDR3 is TGTGCCAGCAGCGCTAAAACAGGGGGGAACTATGGCTACACCTTC.

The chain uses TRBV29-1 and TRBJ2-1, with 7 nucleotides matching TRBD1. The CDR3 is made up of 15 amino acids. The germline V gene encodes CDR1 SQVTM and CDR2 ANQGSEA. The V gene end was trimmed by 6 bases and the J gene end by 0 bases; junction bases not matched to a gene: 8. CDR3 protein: CSVRPDRDSYNEQFF. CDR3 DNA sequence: TGCAGCGTGCGGCCCGACAGGGACTCCTACAATGAGCAGTTCTTC.

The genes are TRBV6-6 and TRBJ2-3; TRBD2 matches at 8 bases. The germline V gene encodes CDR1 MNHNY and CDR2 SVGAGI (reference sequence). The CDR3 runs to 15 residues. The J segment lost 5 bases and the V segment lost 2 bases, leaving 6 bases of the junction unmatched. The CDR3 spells CASSYVGLAGDTQYF. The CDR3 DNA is TGTGCCAGCAGTTACGTTGGACTAGCAGGAGATACGCAGTATTTT.

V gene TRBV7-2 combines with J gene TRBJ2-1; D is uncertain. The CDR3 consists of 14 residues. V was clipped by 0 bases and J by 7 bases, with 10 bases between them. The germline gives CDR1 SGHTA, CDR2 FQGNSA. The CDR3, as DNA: TGTGCCAGCAGCTTAGCCCTTCTGACTAATGAGCAGTTCTTC. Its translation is CASSLALLTNEQFF. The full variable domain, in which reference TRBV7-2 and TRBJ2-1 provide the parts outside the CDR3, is GAGVSQSPSNKVTEKGKDVELRCDPISGHTALYWYRQSLGQGLEFLIYFQGNSAPDKSGLPSDRFSAERTGGSVSTLTIQRTQQEDSAVYLCASSLALLTNEQFFGPGTRLTVL.

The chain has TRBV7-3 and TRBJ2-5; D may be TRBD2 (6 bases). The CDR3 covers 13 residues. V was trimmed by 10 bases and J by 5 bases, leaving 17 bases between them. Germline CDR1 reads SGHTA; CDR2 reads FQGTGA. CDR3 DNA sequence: TGTGCCATCCCCCTAGGGGAGGTTGAGACCCAGTACTTC. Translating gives CAIPLGEVETQYF.

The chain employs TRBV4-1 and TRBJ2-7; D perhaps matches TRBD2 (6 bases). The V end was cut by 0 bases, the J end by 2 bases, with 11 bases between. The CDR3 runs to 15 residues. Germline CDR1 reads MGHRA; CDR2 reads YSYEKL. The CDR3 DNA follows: TGCGCCAGCAGCCAAGAAACGCGGGGCGCCTACGAGCAGTACTTC. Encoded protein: CASSQETRGAYEQYF.

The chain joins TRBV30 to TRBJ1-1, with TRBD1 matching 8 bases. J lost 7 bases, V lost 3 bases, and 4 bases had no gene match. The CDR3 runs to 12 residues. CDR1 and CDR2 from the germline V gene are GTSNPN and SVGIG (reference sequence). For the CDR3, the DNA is TGTGCCTGGAGCTCAGGGGGCCTTGAAGCTTTCTTT. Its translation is CAWSSGGLEAFF.

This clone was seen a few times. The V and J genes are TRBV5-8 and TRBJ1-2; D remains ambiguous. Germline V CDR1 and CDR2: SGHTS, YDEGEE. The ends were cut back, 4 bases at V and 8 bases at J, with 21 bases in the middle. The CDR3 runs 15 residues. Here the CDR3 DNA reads TGTGCCAGCAGCCAATGGCAAACCCAGCGAGACGGCTACACCTTC. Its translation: CASSQWQTQRDGYTF.

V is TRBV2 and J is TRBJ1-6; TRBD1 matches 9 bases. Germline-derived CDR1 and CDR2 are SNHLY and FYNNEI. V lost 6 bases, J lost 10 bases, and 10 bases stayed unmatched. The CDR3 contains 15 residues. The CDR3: CASSLFRTGESPLHF. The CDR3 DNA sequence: TGTGCCAGCAGCCTCTTTAGGACAGGGGAGTCACCCCTCCACTTT.

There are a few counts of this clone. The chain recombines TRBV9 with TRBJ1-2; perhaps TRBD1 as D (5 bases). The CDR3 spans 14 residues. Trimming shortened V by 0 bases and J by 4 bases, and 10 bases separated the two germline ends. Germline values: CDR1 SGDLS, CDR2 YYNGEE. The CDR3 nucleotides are TGTGCCAGCAGCGTAGGCGGGACTTCCTATGGCTACACCTTC. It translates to CASSVGGTSYGYTF. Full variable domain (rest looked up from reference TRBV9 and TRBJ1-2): DSGVTQTPKHLITATGQRVTLRCSPRSGDLSVYWYQQSLDQGLQFLIQYYNGEERAKGNILERFSAQQFPDLHSELNLSSLELGDSALYFCASSVGGTSYGYTFGSGTRLTVV.

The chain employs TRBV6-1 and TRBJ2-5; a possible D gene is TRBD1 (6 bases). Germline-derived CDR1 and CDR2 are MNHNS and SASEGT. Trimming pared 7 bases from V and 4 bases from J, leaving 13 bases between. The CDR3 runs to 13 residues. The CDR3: CASKRDIRETQYF. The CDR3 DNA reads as TGTGCCAGCAAGAGGGACATCCGAGAGACCCAGTACTTC.